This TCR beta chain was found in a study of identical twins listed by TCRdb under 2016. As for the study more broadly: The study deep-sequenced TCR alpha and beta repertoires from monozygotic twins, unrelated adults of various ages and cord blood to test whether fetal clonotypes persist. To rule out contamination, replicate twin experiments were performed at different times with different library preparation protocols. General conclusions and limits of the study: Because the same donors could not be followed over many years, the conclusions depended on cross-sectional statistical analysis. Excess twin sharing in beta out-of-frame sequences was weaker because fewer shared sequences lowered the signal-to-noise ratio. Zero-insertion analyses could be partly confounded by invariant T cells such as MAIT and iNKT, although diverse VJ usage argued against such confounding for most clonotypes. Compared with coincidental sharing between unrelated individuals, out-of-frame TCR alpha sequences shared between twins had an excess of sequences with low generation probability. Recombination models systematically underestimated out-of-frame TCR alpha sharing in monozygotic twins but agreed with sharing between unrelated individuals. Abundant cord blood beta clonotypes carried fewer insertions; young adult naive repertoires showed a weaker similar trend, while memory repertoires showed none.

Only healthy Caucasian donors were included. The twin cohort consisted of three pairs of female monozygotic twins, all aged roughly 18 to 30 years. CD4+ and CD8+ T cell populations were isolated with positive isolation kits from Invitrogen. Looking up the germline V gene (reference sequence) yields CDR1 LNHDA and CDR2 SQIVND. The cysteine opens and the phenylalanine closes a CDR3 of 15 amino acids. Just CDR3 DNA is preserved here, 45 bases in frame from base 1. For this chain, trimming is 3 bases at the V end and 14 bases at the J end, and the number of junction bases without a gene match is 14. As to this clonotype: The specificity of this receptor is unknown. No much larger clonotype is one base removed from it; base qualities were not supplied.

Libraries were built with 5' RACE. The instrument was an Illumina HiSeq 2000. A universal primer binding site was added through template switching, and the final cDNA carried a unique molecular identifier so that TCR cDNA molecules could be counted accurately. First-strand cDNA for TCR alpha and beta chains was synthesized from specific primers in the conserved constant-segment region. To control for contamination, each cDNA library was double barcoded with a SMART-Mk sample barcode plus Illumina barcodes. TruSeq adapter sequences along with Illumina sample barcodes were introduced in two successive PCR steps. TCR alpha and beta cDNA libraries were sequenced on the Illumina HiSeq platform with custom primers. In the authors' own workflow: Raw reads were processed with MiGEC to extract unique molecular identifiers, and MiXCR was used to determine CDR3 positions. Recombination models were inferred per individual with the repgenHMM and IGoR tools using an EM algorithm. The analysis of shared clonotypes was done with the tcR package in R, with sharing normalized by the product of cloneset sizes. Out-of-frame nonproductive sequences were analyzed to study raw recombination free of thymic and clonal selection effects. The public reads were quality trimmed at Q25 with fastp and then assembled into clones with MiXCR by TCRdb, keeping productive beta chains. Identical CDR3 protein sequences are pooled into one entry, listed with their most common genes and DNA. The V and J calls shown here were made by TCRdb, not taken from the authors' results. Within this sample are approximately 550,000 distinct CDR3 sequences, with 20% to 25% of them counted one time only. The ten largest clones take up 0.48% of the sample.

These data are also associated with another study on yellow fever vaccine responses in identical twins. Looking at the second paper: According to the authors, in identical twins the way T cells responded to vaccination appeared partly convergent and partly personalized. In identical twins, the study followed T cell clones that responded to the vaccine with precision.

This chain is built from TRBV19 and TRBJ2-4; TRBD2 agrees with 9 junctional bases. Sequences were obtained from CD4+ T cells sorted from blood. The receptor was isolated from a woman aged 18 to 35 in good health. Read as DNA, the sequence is TGTGCCAGTAGTATCGCTCTCGCGGGAGGGCCCAAAAAGTACTTC. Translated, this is CASSIALAGGPKKYF.